The subject of this entry is one T cell receptor beta chain. This clone has just a few counts. Its binding antigen is unknown. Per-nucleotide qualities are absent, and no much larger clonotype sits a single base away. CDR3 length: 16 amino acids, cysteine to phenylalanine. Left in the record is the CDR3 DNA by itself, 48 bases read in frame from the first base. Taken from the germline V gene (reference sequence), the CDR1 and CDR2 loops are MNHEY and SMNVEV. V is cut back by 3 bases and J by 6 bases, with 10 bases in the junction unmatched. This sample was taken from a study of vaccination effects on CD4 cells after COVID-19 (dated by TCRdb to between 2021 and 2023). Notes on the research overall: In the ViraFEST assay, PBMC were stimulated with viral peptide pools, and antigen-specific CD4+ T cell clonotypes were then identified by expansion using TCR sequencing. Across the study, the median time from the second dose to post-vaccine sampling was 72 days (range 14 to 241). Each well held two million PBMC cultured in IMDM containing around 5% human AB serum, approximately 10 IU/ml IL-2 and gentamicin, along with roughly 10 ug/ml peptides. SARS-CoV-2 spike-specific CD4+ TCR repertoires were compared before and after mRNA vaccination in COVID-19 convalescent patients and in infection-naive vaccine recipients. Altogether, roughly 10 COVID-19 convalescent patients and several SARS-CoV-2-naive healthy vaccine recipients made up the full study. Cultures from other donors in the study were sequenced using the Oncomine TCR Beta short-read assay on an Illumina iSeq 100.

Here is what the overall study found, with its caveats: In healthy vaccine recipients, vaccine-induced clones were almost all SARS-CoV-2 mono-reactive, with only 1 of 255 being cross-reactive with common cold coronaviruses. The study was limited by a small number of convalescent patients and lacked early post-infection timepoints. At late post-vaccination timepoints, both infection-induced and vaccine-induced clones showed marked clonal contraction, consistent with waning T cell responses.

After less than eleven days of culture, CD4+ T cells were isolated with the EasySep CD4+ T cell isolation kit. Each participant received two doses of an mRNA SARS-CoV-2 vaccine, either BNT162b2 or mRNA-1273. The absence of prior SARS-CoV-2 infection in healthy vaccine recipients was confirmed by negative nucleocapsid antibodies before and after vaccination. Half of the culture medium was replaced with fresh IL-2-containing medium on days 3 and 7. Each peptide stimulation condition was cultured in triplicate wells unless otherwise noted. Using Ficoll-Paque Plus gradient centrifugation, PBMC were separated from whole blood and then either used fresh or cryopreserved at -140C. The QIAamp micro DNA kit was used to extract genomic DNA from the cultured CD4+ T cells. The library was built by means of the immunoSEQ multiplex PCR assay. DNA from the CD4+ T cells that had been cultured and isolated underwent TCR beta CDR3 sequencing. Per the source publication's procedure: The analysis removed non-productive TCR sequences, trimmed reads to the CDR3 region, and retained only CDR3s that were 7 or more amino acids long. The MANAFEST web app was used to pick out antigen-specific clonotypes by comparing their expansion in peptide wells with that in reference cultures. To be called positive, a clone needed expansion at FDR<0.05 compared with the reference and with all other wells, an odds ratio greater than 5, and a frequency greater than 0.1% in two replicate wells. Clonotypes significantly expanded in SARS-CoV-2 spike wells and in at least one common cold coronavirus spike condition were defined as cross-reactive. Using the stringdist R package, CDR3 similarity was measured by Levenshtein distance, and unrooted trees were constructed with ape in R 3.6.1. This is the immuneACCESS table as TCRdb keeps it, with only in-frame sequences that have V and J called. A part of the clones is gone; compared with another copy, unresolved V genes explain less than half, and the rest is unexplained. V and J calls and clone size follow that table, whereas D and trimming were derived from the DNA. Present in this sample are about 66,000 clones, less than 85% of which were seen just once. The ten largest account for 2% to 3% of the sample.

Rearrangement joined TRBV27 to TRBJ2-1, with 8 bases aligning to TRBD1. This TCR was sampled from a human donor who received a COVID-19 vaccine. Here the sequenced sample was CD4+ T cells from PBMCs cultured without peptide, taken after COVID-19 vaccination. The CDR3 is CASSFRGQGFLNEQFF. At the DNA level, the sequence is TGTGCCAGCAGTTTTCGAGGACAGGGATTTCTCAATGAGCAGTTCTTC.